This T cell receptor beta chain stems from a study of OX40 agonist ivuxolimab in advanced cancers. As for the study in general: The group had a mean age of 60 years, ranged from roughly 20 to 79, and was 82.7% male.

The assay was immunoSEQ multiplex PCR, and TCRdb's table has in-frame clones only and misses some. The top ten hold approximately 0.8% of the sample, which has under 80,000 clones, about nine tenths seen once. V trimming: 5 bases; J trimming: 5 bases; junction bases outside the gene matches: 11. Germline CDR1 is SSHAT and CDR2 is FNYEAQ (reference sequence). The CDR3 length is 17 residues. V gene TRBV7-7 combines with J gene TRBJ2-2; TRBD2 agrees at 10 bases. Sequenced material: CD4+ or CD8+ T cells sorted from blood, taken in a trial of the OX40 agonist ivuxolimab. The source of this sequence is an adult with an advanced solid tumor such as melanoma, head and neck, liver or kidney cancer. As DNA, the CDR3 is TGTGCCAGCAGCAACATAGCGGGAGGAGGGGAAACCGGGGAGCTGTTTTTT. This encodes CASSNIAGGGETGELFF. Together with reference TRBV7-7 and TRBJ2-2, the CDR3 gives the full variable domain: GAGVSQSPRYKVTKRGQDVTLRCDPISSHATLYWYQQALGQGPEFLTYFNYEAQPDKSGLPSDRFSAERPEGSISTLTIQRTEQRDSAMYRCASSNIAGGGETGELFFGEGSRLTVL.